This TCR beta chain came from a study of beta chain features in type 1 diabetes. CDR3 length equals 14 residues. Trimming removed 0 bases at V and 12 bases at J, with 15 bases between. Looked up from germline, CDR1 is LGHNA and CDR2 is YNFKEQ. Reverse transcription of all isolated RNA meant that expressed TCRB transcripts were sequenced. Clones were read by immunoSEQ multiplex PCR, and TCRdb kept only the in-frame ones, dropping some. The sample has about 470,000 clones; roughly 31% are singletons. The gene calls are TRBV4-2 and TRBJ2-1, with D perhaps being TRBD1 or TRBD2 (5 bases each). This TCR came from a man aged 18 to 29 in good health. The sequenced sample was naive CD4+ T cells from blood. The CDR3 sequence is CASSQDLEGTRQFF. CDR3 in DNA: TGTGCCAGCAGCCAAGATTTAGAGGGGACGCGGCAGTTCTTC.